The 9 T cell receptor beta chains given below trace back to one sample, sequenced in a study of T cells in Graves' hyperthyroidism and ophthalmopathy. Amplified TCR beta CDR3 regions came from RNA transcripts. HTBI primers drove first-round RT-PCR of the TCR CDR3. MiXCR, applied by TCRdb to the multiplex PCR reads, yields one record per CDR3 protein. The table lists a few hundred thousand distinct CDR3 sequences, just over 45% of them singletons, with around 8% in the top ten. Sequences were obtained from peripheral blood or thyroid tissue (not recorded which). The receptors stem from a woman under 30 with Graves' hyperthyroidism.

The chain uses TRBV20-1 and TRBJ2-5, with D possibly being TRBD1 (6 bases). The V and J ends lost 6 bases and 2 bases respectively, with 19 bases between them. Germline V gene sequence: CDR1 DFQATT, CDR2 SNEGSKA (reference sequence). CDR3 length: 15 amino acids. Here the CDR3 reads CSADPQDSPQETQYF. The CDR3 region has the DNA TGCAGTGCGGACCCCCAGGACAGCCCTCAAGAGACCCAGTACTTC.

A few counts support this clonotype. The chain uses TRBV27 and TRBJ2-5; 8 bases agree with TRBD1. The CDR3 sequence is 16 residues long. The trim removed 4 bases at V and 1 base at J, leaving 8 bases unmatched. CDR1 is MNHEY and CDR2 is SMNVEV in the germline V gene (reference sequence). The CDR3 coding sequence is TGTGCCAGCAGTTCTTGGACAGGGTTGCCCCAAGAGACCCAGTACTTC. Translation: CASSSWTGLPQETQYF.

CDR3 coding DNA: TGTGCCAGCAGCATGGCAGGGGAAGCTTTCTTT. This sequence encodes CASSMAGEAFF. The rearrangement uses TRBV7-2 and TRBJ1-1; possible D gene TRBD1, 5 bases. Per germline, CDR1 SGHTA and CDR2 FQGNSA. This CDR3 is built from 11 residues. Trimming shortened V by 5 bases and J by 8 bases, and 9 bases separated the two germline ends.

The J gene is TRBJ2-2, the V gene TRBV20-1; 10 bases match TRBD2. V lost 6 bases to trimming and J lost 7 bases; unmatched junction nucleotides: 11. The CDR3 spans 15 residues. CDR1 and CDR2 from the germline V gene are DFQATT and SNEGSKA (reference sequence). The CDR3 coding sequence is TGCAGTGCCCCGGTGAGGACTAGCGGTAACGGGGAGCTGTTTTTT. Translation: CSAPVRTSGNGELFF.

Ten or more counts support this clonotype. The chain joins TRBV4-1 to TRBJ1-1, with D perhaps TRBD1 (5 bases). The CDR3 runs 14 residues. Per germline, CDR1 MGHRA and CDR2 YSYEKL. Trimming took 4 bases from V and 1 from J, leaving 10 bases between them. CDR3 nucleotide sequence: TGCGCCAGCAGCCCCTCTGGGGGGAACACTGAAGCTTTCTTT. Translation gives CASSPSGGNTEAFF.

In regard to this clonotype: At one of its ends the junction is not consistent with the germline gene, which may arise from a read error. The CDR3 loop is CATSRGQGSMNTEAF. CDR3 bases: TGTGCCACCAGCAGGGGACAGGGTTCGATGAACACTGAAGCTTTC. The V call is TRBV15, the J call TRBJ2-6; TRBD1 aligns across 9 bases. Looked up from germline, CDR1 is LNHNV and CDR2 is YYDKDF (reference sequence). The CDR3 extends over 15 amino acids.

This clonotype occurred a few times. This chain uses TRBV5-6 with TRBJ2-7; 10 positions agree with TRBD2. Germline CDR1 SGHDT, CDR2 YYEEEE. V shed 7 bases and J 0 bases; nucleotides not matched to a gene: 10. The CDR3 extends over 16 amino acids. The CDR3 spells CASPPRTSGFSYEQYF. CDR3 DNA sequence: TGTGCCAGCCCTCCTCGGACTAGCGGATTCTCCTACGAGCAGTACTTC.

The rearrangement links TRBV2 to TRBJ2-3; D is unresolved. V was trimmed by 6 bases and J by 2 bases, leaving 9 bases between them. Germline values: CDR1 SNHLY, CDR2 FYNNEI. The CDR3 has 13 residues. The DNA of the CDR3 is TGTGCCAGCAGCGCCGAGGCCACAGATACGCAGTATTTT. Translated: CASSAEATDTQYF.

This clonotype occurred many times. The V call is TRBV6-5, the J call TRBJ1-1, with D maybe TRBD1 (6 bases). Trimming cost V 6 bases and J 1 base, with 9 bases left between them. The CDR3 sequence is 13 residues long. CDR1 MNHEY and CDR2 SVGAGI come from the germline V gene. CDR3 residues: CASRTQGNTEAFF. DNA of the CDR3: TGTGCCAGCAGAACACAGGGGAACACTGAAGCTTTCTTT.